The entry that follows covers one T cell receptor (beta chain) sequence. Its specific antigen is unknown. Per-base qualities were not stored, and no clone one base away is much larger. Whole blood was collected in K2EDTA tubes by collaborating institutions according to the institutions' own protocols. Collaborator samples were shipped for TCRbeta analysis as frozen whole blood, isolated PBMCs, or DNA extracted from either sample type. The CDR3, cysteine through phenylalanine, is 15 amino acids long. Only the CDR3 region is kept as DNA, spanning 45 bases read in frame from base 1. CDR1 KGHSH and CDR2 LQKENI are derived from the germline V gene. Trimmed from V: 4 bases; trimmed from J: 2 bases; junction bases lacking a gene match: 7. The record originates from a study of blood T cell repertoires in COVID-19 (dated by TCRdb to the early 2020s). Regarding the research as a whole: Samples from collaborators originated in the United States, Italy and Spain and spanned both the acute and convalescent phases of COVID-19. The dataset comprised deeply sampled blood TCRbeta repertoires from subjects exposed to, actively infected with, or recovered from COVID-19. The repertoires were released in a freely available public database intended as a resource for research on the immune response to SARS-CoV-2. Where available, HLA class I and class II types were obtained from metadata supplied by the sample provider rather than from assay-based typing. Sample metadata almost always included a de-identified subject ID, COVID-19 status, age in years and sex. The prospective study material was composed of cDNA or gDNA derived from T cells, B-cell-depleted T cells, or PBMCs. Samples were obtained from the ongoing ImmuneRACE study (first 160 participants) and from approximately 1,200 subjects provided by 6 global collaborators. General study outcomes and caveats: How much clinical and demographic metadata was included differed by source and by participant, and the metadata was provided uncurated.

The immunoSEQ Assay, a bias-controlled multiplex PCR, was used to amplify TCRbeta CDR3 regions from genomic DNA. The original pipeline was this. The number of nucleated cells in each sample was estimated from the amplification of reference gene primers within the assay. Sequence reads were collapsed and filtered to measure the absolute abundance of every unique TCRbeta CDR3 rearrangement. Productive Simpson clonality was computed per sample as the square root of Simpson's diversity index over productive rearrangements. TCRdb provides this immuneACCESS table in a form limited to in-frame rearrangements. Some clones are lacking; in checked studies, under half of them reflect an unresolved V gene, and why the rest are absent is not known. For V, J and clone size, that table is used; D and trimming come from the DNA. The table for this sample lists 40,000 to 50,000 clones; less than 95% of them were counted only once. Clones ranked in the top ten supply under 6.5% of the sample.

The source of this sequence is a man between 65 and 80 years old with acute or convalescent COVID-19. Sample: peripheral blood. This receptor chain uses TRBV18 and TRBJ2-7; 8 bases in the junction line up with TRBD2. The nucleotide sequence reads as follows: TGTGCCAGCTCACGGAATAGCGGGGCCCCCTACGAGCAGTACTTC. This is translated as CASSRNSGAPYEQYF.